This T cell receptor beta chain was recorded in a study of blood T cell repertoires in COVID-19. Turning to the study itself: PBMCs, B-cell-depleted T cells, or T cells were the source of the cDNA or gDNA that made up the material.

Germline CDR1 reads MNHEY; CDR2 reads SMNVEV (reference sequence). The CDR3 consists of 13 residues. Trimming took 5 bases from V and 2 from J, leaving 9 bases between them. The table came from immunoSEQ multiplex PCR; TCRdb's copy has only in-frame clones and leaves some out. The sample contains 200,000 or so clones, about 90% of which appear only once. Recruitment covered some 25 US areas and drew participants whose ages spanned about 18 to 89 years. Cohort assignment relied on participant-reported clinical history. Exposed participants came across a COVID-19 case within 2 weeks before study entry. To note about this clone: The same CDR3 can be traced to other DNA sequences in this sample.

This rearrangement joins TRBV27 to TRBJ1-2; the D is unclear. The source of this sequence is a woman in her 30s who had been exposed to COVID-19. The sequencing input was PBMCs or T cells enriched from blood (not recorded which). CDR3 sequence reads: CASSRGFNYGYTF. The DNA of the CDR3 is TGTGCCAGCAGTCGAGGGTTCAACTATGGCTACACCTTC.